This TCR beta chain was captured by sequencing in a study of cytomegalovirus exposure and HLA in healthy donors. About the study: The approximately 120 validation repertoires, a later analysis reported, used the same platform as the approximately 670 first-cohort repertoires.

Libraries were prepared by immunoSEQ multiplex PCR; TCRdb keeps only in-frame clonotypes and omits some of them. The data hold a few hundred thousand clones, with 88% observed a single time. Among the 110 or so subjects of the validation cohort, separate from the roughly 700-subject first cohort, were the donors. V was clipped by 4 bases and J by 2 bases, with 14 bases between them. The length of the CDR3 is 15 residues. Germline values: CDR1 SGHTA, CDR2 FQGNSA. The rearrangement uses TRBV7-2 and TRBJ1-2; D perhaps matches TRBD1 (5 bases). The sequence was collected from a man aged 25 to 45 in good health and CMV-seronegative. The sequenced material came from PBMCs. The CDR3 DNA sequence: TGTGCCAGCAGCTCCTCGGGCGGGGGGAACTATGGCTACACCTTC. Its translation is CASSSSGGGNYGYTF.